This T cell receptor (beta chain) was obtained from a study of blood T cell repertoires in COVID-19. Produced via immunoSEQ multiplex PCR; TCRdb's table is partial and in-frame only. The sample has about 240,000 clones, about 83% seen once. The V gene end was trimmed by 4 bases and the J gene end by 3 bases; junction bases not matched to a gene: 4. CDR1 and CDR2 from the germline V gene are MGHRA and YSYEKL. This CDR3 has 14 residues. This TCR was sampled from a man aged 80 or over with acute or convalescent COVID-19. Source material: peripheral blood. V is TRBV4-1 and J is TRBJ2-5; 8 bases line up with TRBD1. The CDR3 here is CASSPLTGEETQYF. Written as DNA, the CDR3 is TGCGCCAGCAGCCCCCTGACAGGGGAAGAGACCCAGTACTTC.